This entry lists 5 T cell receptor beta chains sequenced from one sample in a study of regulatory T cells in long-lasting Graves disease. Arm-PCR of CDR3 regions with iRepertoire HTBI primers generated TCR beta libraries. Each CDR3 protein is one row after TCRdb ran MiXCR on the multiplex PCR reads. The sample lists about 430,000 distinct CDR3 sequences, around 20% occurring once. The time point is: persistent/refractory GD, antithyroid drugs over 5 years with positive TRAb. PBMCs were the source of the RNA used for TCR sequencing. The material sequenced was peripheral blood mononuclear cells (PBMCs), taken when the disease was refractory, from a patient treated with antithyroid drugs. The origin of the receptors is a female donor with Graves disease.

This clonotype was found many times. CDR3 in amino acids: CASSMARNTGELFF. In DNA form, the CDR3 reads TGTGCCAGCAGCATGGCCAGGAACACCGGGGAGCTGTTTTTT. J is TRBJ2-2 and V is TRBV11-2, with no clear D. Trimming stripped 5 bases from V and 1 base from J, with 8 bases between. This CDR3 has 14 amino acids. Germline CDR1 is SGHAT and CDR2 is FQNNGV.

This clonotype was seen only once. J is TRBJ2-1 and V is TRBV12-5; D may be TRBD2 (5 bases). The CDR3 has 16 residues. Per the germline V gene, CDR1 is LGHNT and CDR2 is FRNRAP. V was clipped by 1 base and J by 1 base, with 11 bases between them. The CDR3 nucleotides are TGTGCTAGTGGTTTGGGAGGTAGCGCGTCCTACAATGAGCAGTTCTTC. This translates into CASGLGGSASYNEQFF.

This clonotype was counted at least ten times. The chain joins TRBV4-2 to TRBJ2-5; D is unclear. The V gene's germline CDR1 is LGHNA and CDR2 YNFKEQ. The CDR3 has 14 residues. Between the trimmed V and J ends, which lost 1 base and 5 bases, there was a span of 11 bases. This CDR3 reads CASSQGTAEETQYF. CDR3 DNA sequence: TGTGCCAGCAGCCAAGGTACGGCCGAGGAGACCCAGTACTTC.

This clonotype was detected a few times. The gene calls are TRBV5-1 and TRBJ2-5, with unresolved D. Germline V lookup: CDR1 SGHRS, CDR2 YFSETQ. The CDR3 has 15 residues. V lost 5 bases to trimming and J lost 1 base, with 15 bases between them. CDR3: CASREGPTIQETQYF. CDR3 DNA sequence: TGCGCCAGCAGGGAAGGGCCTACCATCCAAGAGACCCAGTACTTC.

The chain couples TRBV20-1 to TRBJ1-1; D call uncertain. CDR1 is DFQATT and CDR2 is SNEGSKA in the germline V gene (reference sequence). Deletions cut 7 bases from V and 1 base from J, with 13 bases between. The CDR3 runs to 13 residues. The CDR3 sequence: CSVAHGRNTEAFF. CDR3 nucleotides: TGCAGTGTCGCCCATGGCCGGAACACTGAAGCTTTCTTT.